This entry lists 24 T cell receptor beta chains sequenced from one sample in a study of blood T cell repertoires in COVID-19. Profiling relied on immunoSEQ multiplex PCR, and the TCRdb table lists in-frame clones only, not all of them. This sample yields about 240,000 clones, of which about 90% are seen a single time; roughly 3.3% belongs to the top ten. Sequencing was performed on PBMCs or T cells enriched from blood (not recorded which). These receptors all stem from a woman aged 40 to 55 with acute COVID-19.

V is TRBV5-1 and J is TRBJ1-2, with D maybe TRBD1 (5 bases). Germline loops: CDR1 SGHRS, CDR2 YFSETQ. With 0 bases removed from V and 6 bases from J, the gap between germline ends came to 15 bases. The length of the CDR3 is 15 residues. CDR3 sequence reads: CASSLEAAGSDGYTF. The CDR3 region has the DNA TGCGCCAGCAGCTTGGAGGCGGCAGGGTCTGATGGCTACACCTTC.

In its sample, this clone was seen a few times. This rearrangement joins TRBV19 to TRBJ2-5, with a tentative D call TRBD1 (6 bases). This CDR3 comprises 14 residues. Looked up from germline, CDR1 is LNHDA and CDR2 is SQIVND (reference sequence). V lost 7 bases to trimming and J lost 0 bases, with 12 bases between them. Here the CDR3 DNA reads TGTGCCAGTATGGGCCAGGGGTACCAAGAGACCCAGTACTTC. It specifies CASMGQGYQETQYF.

This clone was detected once. Here the CDR3 DNA reads TGTGCCAGTAGTCTTAGGACTAGCGGGGTCTACAATGAGCAGTTCTTC. This translates into CASSLRTSGVYNEQFF. The gene calls are TRBV19 and TRBJ2-1; 12 nucleotides align to TRBD2. Germline V CDR1 and CDR2: LNHDA, SQIVND (reference sequence). The CDR3 covers 16 residues. J gave up 3 bases and V 5 bases, and 5 bases lay outside the gene matches.

This rearrangement joins TRBV2 to TRBJ2-7, with unresolved D. Germline V lookup: CDR1 SNHLY, CDR2 FYNNEI. V was clipped by 7 bases and J by 0 bases, with 13 bases between them. The CDR3 spans 14 residues. This chain's CDR3 is CASTDGQTSYEQYF. The CDR3 DNA reads as TGTGCCAGCACCGATGGGCAGACCTCCTACGAGCAGTACTTC.

The chain couples TRBV5-5 to TRBJ2-1; TRBD2 aligns across 7 bases. This CDR3 spans 14 amino acids. V trimming: 0 bases; J trimming: 6 bases; junction bases outside the gene matches: 3. Germline V lookup: CDR1 SGHKS, CDR2 YYEKEE (reference sequence). DNA for the CDR3: TGTGCCAGCAGCTTGGTGCGGGAGATCAATGAGCAGTTCTTC. Translating gives CASSLVREINEQFF.

The V gene is TRBV7-6, the J gene TRBJ2-7; 8 bases agree with TRBD1. The V gene's germline CDR1 is SGHVS and CDR2 FNYEAQ. V was pared by 2 bases and J by 1 base, with 13 bases of the junction left unmatched. This CDR3 spans 18 amino acids. The CDR3 reads CASSLTPQGQVSSYEQYF. The CDR3 DNA reads as TGTGCCAGCAGCTTAACACCGCAGGGACAGGTGTCATCCTACGAGCAGTACTTC.

The rearrangement joins TRBV5-4 to TRBJ1-5; no clear D. The CDR3 is 14 amino acids. Trimming cost V 0 bases and J 3 bases, with 7 bases left between them. In germline, CDR1 is SGHNT, CDR2 YYREEE (reference sequence). The CDR3 reads CASSLDGANQPQHF. The CDR3 region has the DNA TGTGCCAGCAGCTTGGATGGAGCCAATCAGCCCCAGCATTTT.

V and J are TRBV6-1 and TRBJ2-4; 7 bases align to TRBD2. Germline V lookup: CDR1 MNHNS, CDR2 SASEGT. CDR3 length equals 16 residues. The V gene end was trimmed by 1 base and the J gene end by 7 bases; junction bases not matched to a gene: 10. The chain's CDR3 is CASSEVFRAGRNIQYF. In DNA, the CDR3 is TGTGCCAGCAGTGAAGTGTTTCGGGCCGGGAGGAACATTCAGTACTTC.

This clone was counted once. V and J are TRBV5-1 and TRBJ2-7; possibly TRBD1 for D (6 bases). The V gene lost 2 bases and the J gene lost 4 bases, with 16 bases spanning the gap. The CDR3 is 15 amino acids. CDR1 SGHRS and CDR2 YFSETQ come from the germline V gene. The CDR3, as DNA: TGCGCCAGCAGCTTAGCCCCGGGGACACAATACGAGCAGTACTTC. It yields the protein CASSLAPGTQYEQYF.

This clone appeared a single time. The chain employs TRBV6-5 and TRBJ1-5; possibly TRBD1 for D (5 bases). Germline-derived CDR1 and CDR2 are MNHEY and SVGAGI. V lost 9 bases to trimming and J lost 2 bases, with 14 bases between them. The CDR3 has 14 residues. For the CDR3, the DNA is TGTGCCAGGCGGAGGGGTGACGGCAATCAGCCCCAGCATTTT. The encoded protein is CARRRGDGNQPQHF.

This chain connects TRBV7-9 to TRBJ2-7; 7 bases align to TRBD2. The CDR3 loop spans 12 amino acids. The germline V gene has CDR1 SEHNR and CDR2 FQNEAQ (reference sequence). V trimming: 3 bases; J trimming: 7 bases; junction bases outside the gene matches: 3. In DNA form, the CDR3 reads TGTGCCAGCAGCTTTTGGGGGGGTGAGCAGTACTTC. It specifies CASSFWGGEQYF.

This chain joins TRBV5-1 and TRBJ2-1, with 9 bases lining up with TRBD2. Germline lookup yields CDR1 SGHRS and CDR2 YFSETQ. V dropped 4 bases and J dropped 3; count of bases not matched to a gene: 5. The CDR3 length is 15 residues. In DNA form, the CDR3 reads TGCGCCAGCAGCCCGCAAGCGGGGGGCTACAATGAGCAGTTCTTC. The encoded protein is CASSPQAGGYNEQFF.

The V and J genes are TRBV6-5 and TRBJ1-6; D is undetermined. Trimming cost V 4 bases and J 0 bases, with 10 bases left between them. This CDR3 is built from 16 residues. CDR1 is MNHEY and CDR2 is SVGAGI in the germline V gene. This chain's CDR3 is CASSWQASSYNSPLHF. In DNA form, the CDR3 reads TGTGCCAGCAGTTGGCAGGCGAGCTCCTATAATTCACCCCTCCACTTT.

This chain links TRBV6-1 with TRBJ2-3; 9 bases match TRBD2. Germline CDR1 is MNHNS and CDR2 is SASEGT. With V trimmed by 5 bases and J by 4 bases, 7 bases remained unmatched. The CDR3 is made up of 15 amino acids. The CDR3 DNA is TGTGCCAGCAGTAACTTAGCGGGAGAAGCAGATACGCAGTATTTT. Its protein is CASSNLAGEADTQYF.

This clone turned up a few times. V usage is TRBV7-3 and J usage is TRBJ2-1, with 10 bases aligning to TRBD2. This CDR3 has 15 residues. V dropped 5 bases and J dropped 2; count of bases not matched to a gene: 3. CDR1 and CDR2 (germline): SGHTA, FQGTGA. The CDR3, as DNA: TGTGCCAGCAGCCCTCTAGCGGGGGCCTACAATGAGCAGTTCTTC. Residues: CASSPLAGAYNEQFF.

Only a few counts were recorded for this clone. The rearrangement links TRBV27 to TRBJ2-7; D is uncertain. Germline CDR1 and CDR2: MNHEY and SMNVEV (reference sequence). There are 14 residues in the CDR3. V gave up 4 bases and J gave up 0 bases, with 10 bases separating them. DNA of the CDR3: TGTGCCAGCAGTTCCTCGACAAACTCCTACGAGCAGTACTTC. Its protein product is CASSSSTNSYEQYF.

The chain recombines TRBV28 with TRBJ1-2, with a tentative D call TRBD1 (6 bases). Per the germline V gene, CDR1 is MDHEN and CDR2 is SYDVKM. Trimming shortened V by 7 bases and J by 0 bases, and 12 bases separated the two germline ends. There are 14 residues in the CDR3. The CDR3 loop reads CASNPTGANYGYTF. Written as DNA, the CDR3 is TGTGCCAGCAATCCGACAGGAGCTAACTATGGCTACACCTTC.

This rearrangement joins TRBV7-3 to TRBJ2-2, with D perhaps matching TRBD2 (6 bases). The CDR3 is 16 residues long. Trimming left V 4 bases short and J 7 bases short, with 19 bases between. CDR1 SGHTA and CDR2 FQGTGA come from the germline V gene. CDR3 residues: CASSYNPTRDGGELFF. The CDR3 nucleotides read TGTGCCAGCAGCTATAACCCAACGCGGGACGGCGGGGAGCTGTTTTTT.

The rearrangement joins TRBV19 to TRBJ2-5; TRBD2 matches 7 bases. The CDR3 contains 15 residues. The J segment lost 2 bases and the V segment lost 1 base, leaving 4 bases of the junction unmatched. The germline V gene has CDR1 LNHDA and CDR2 SQIVND (reference sequence). CDR3: CASSIGRDYQETQYF. The CDR3 nucleotides are TGTGCCAGTAGTATAGGTAGGGACTATCAAGAGACCCAGTACTTC.

This CDR3 is CASSQELGLAGEVNEQFF. CDR3 in DNA: TGCGCCAGCAGCCAAGAACTGGGACTAGCGGGAGAGGTCAATGAGCAGTTCTTC. V is TRBV4-1 and J is TRBJ2-1; 14 nucleotides line up with TRBD2. Germline values: CDR1 MGHRA, CDR2 YSYEKL. CDR3 length: 18 amino acids. The ends lost 0 bases at V and 6 bases at J; junction bases unmatched: 7.

In this sample, this clone turned up a few times. The chain joins TRBV4-1 to TRBJ2-1, with 7 nucleotides matching TRBD1. With V trimmed by 2 bases and J by 7 bases, 14 bases remained unmatched. Germline CDR1 and CDR2: MGHRA and YSYEKL. The CDR3 spans 17 residues. CDR3 loop: CASSQPGMRGLNNEQFF. The CDR3 DNA reads TGCGCCAGCAGCCAACCGGGGATGAGGGGGCTAAATAATGAGCAGTTCTTC.

The chain uses TRBV6-1 and TRBJ1-5; D is possibly TRBD1 (6 bases). The CDR3 contains 16 residues. The V gene's germline CDR1 is MNHNS and CDR2 SASEGT. Trimming removed 0 bases from V and 4 bases from J, with 13 bases in between. In DNA, the CDR3 is TGTGCCAGCAGTGAAGCTTCCGGGACACTGAATCAGCCCCAGCATTTT. Translating gives CASSEASGTLNQPQHF.

The V and J genes are TRBV11-3 and TRBJ2-7; 8 bases align to TRBD1. The CDR3 loop spans 16 amino acids. V was pared by 5 bases and J by 4 bases, with 13 bases of the junction left unmatched. CDR1 is SGHNT and CDR2 is YENEEA in the germline V gene. CDR3 sequence: CASSGAPGQGPYEQYF. CDR3 coding DNA: TGTGCCAGCAGCGGGGCACCAGGACAGGGTCCTTACGAGCAGTACTTC.

V gene TRBV20-1 combines with J gene TRBJ2-1; 7 bases are shared with TRBD2. The ends lost 0 bases at V and 12 bases at J; junction bases unmatched: 2. Germline values: CDR1 DFQATT, CDR2 SNEGSKA (reference sequence). CDR3 size: 11 residues. This CDR3 is CSARDRGVQFF. The CDR3 coding sequence is TGCAGTGCTAGAGATCGGGGGGTGCAGTTCTTC.